Sequencing of this TCR beta chain was carried out in a study of CD4+ T cells in melanoma. Study results and limitations: CD8+ T cell, macrophage and B cell function reportedly correlated with neoantigen-specific CD4+ T cells. In melanoma, neoantigen-specific CD4+ T cells reportedly differed in differentiation state.

Here immunoSEQ multiplex PCR was the method, and the copy in TCRdb shows in-frame clones only, minus some. The table lists about 11,000 clones, about 72% of them singletons. The CDR3 consists of 17 residues. Germline CDR1 and CDR2: MNHEY and SMNVEV (reference sequence). J was trimmed by 2 bases and V by 6 bases; bases with no gene match: 8. Concerning this clone itself: The antigen is undetermined.

The rearrangement joins TRBV27 to TRBJ2-3; TRBD2 agrees at 13 bases. The receptor was isolated from a human donor with melanoma. The sequencing sample was made of cells from a culture (not recorded whether cultured in vitro). The CDR3 coding sequence is TGTGCCAGCAGCCCTCGACTAGCGGGGGGAACCACAGATACGCAGTATTTT. It codes for CASSPRLAGGTTDTQYF.